Sequencing of this T cell receptor (beta chain) was carried out in a study of blood T cell repertoires in COVID-19. On the study more broadly: Sites across the United States, Italy and Spain contributed samples from acute and convalescent COVID-19. From T cells, B-cell-depleted T cells, or PBMCs came the material, which was cDNA or gDNA.

From germline, CDR1 is SQVTM and CDR2 ANQGSEA. The V and J ends lost 3 bases and 3 bases respectively, with 7 bases between them. This CDR3 is 12 amino acids long. Authors' processing steps: For nucleated cells, counts were estimated from reference gene primer amplification. Sequencing used immunoSEQ multiplex PCR; TCRdb keeps in-frame clones, though not all of them. V, J and clone size are taken as reported in that table, and D and trimming were inferred from the DNA itself. This sample has roughly 72,000 clones, with 82% found just once. The source is a woman aged 80 or older with acute or convalescent COVID-19. Sequences were obtained from peripheral blood. The genes are TRBV29-1 and TRBJ2-3; maybe TRBD2 (6 bases). The CDR3 spells CSVDGGTDTQYF. Written as DNA, the CDR3 is TGCAGCGTTGATGGGGGGACAGATACGCAGTATTTT.